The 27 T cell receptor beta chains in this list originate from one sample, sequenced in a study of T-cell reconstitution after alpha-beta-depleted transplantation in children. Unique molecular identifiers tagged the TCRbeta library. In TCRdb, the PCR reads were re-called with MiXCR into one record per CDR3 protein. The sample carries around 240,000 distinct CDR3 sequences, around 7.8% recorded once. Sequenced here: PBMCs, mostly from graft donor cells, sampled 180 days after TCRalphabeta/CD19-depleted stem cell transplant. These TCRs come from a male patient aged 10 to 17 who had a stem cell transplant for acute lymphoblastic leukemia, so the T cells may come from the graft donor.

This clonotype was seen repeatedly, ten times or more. The CDR3: CASSFSGQAGNIQYF. DNA of the CDR3: TGTGCCAGCAGCTTCTCAGGACAAGCGGGAAACATTCAGTACTTC. The rearrangement joins TRBV5-4 to TRBJ2-4, with a weak D call TRBD2 (6 bases). Trimming took 2 bases from V and 6 from J, leaving 15 bases between them. This CDR3 contains 15 residues. Germline CDR1 reads SGHNT; CDR2 reads YYREEE (reference sequence).

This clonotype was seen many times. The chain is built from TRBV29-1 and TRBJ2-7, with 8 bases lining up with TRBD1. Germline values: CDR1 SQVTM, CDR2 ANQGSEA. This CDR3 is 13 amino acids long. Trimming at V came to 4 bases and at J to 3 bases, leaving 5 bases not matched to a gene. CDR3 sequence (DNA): TGCAGCGTTGCTTCGGGACAGGTCTACGAGCAGTACTTC. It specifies CSVASGQVYEQYF.

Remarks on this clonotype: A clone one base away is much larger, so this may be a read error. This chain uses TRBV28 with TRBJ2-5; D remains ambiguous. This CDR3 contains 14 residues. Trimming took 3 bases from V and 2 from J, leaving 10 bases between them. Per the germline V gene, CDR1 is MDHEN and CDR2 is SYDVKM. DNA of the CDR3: TGTGCCAGCAGTTTGCACCTGGGGCAAGAGACCCAGTACTTC. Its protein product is CASSLHLGQETQYF.

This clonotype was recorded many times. The DNA for the CDR3 is TGTGCCAGCAGCCAAGCGAATCGAGCCTACGAGCAGTACTTC. This translates into CASSQANRAYEQYF. The chain has TRBV3-1 and TRBJ2-7; no firm D call. The CDR3 length is 14 residues. V gave up 1 base and J gave up 2 bases, with 9 bases separating them. Germline V gives CDR1 LGHDT, CDR2 YNNKEL (reference sequence).

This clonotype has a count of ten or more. CDR3 residues: CASRGSGAIYGYTF. The CDR3 DNA reads as TGTGCCAGCAGGGGGTCCGGGGCGATCTATGGCTACACCTTC. The chain employs TRBV2 and TRBJ1-2; a weak D match, TRBD1 (5 bases). V was trimmed by 6 bases and J by 4 bases, leaving 15 bases between them. In germline, CDR1 is SNHLY, CDR2 FYNNEI. The CDR3 covers 14 residues.

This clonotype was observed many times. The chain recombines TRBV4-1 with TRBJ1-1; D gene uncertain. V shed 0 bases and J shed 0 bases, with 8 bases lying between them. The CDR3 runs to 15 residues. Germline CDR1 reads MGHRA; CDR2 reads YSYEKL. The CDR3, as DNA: TGCGCCAGCAGCCAAGATAGGATATTGAACACTGAAGCTTTCTTT. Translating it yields CASSQDRILNTEAFF.

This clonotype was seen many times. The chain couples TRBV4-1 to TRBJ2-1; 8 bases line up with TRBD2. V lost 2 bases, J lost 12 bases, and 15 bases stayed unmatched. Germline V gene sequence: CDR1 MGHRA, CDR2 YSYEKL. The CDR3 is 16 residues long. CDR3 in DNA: TGCGCCAGCAGCCAAACCACTAGCGGCGCCTTAGGGGGGCAGTTCTTC. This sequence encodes CASSQTTSGALGGQFF.

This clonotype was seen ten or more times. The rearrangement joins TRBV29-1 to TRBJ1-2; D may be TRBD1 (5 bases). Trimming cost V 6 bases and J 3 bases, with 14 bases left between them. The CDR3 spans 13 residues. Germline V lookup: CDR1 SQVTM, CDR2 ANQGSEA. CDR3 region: CSVGPLKDYGYTF. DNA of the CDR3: TGCAGCGTGGGGCCCCTTAAGGACTATGGCTACACCTTC.

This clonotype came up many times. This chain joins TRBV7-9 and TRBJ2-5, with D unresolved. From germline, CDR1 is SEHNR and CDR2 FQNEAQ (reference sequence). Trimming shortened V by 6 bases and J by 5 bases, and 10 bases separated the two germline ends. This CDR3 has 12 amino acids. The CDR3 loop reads CASRSVGETQYF. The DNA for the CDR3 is TGTGCCAGCAGATCCGTGGGGGAGACCCAGTACTTC.

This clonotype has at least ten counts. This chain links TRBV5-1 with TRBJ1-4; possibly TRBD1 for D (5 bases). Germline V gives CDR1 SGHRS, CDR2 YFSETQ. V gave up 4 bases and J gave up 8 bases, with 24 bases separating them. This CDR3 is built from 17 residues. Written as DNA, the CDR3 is TGCGCCAGCAGCCCCTTCGATGCGGGGGGTCGGGAAGAAAAACTGTTTTTT. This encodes CASSPFDAGGREEKLFF.

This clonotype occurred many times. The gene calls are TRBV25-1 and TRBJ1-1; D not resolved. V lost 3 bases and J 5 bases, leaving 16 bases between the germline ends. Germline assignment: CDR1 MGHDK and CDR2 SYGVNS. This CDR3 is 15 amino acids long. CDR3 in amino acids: CASSDFVAGITEAFF. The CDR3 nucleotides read TGTGCCAGCAGTGACTTCGTGGCAGGTATAACTGAAGCTTTCTTT. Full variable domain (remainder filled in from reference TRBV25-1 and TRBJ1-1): EADIYQTPRYLVIGTGKKITLECSQTMGHDKMYWYQQDPGMELHLIHYSYGVNSTEKGDLSSESTVSRIRTEHFPLTLESARPSHTSQYLCASSDFVAGITEAFFGQGTRLTVV.

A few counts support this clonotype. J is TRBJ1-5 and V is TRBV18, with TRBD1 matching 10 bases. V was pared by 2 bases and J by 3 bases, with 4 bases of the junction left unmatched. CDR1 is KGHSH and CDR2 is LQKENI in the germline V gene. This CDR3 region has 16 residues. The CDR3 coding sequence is TGTGCCAGCTCACCATGGGACAGGGGCCACAATCAGCCCCAGCATTTT. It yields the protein CASSPWDRGHNQPQHF.

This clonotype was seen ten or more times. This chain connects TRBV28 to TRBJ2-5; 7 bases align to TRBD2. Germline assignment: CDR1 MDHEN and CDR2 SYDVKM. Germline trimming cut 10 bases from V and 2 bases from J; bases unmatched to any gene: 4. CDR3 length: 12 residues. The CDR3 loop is CATGEGQETQYF. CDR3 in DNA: TGTGCCACCGGGGAGGGTCAAGAGACCCAGTACTTC. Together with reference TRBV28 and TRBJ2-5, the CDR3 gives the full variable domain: DVKVTQSSRYLVKRTGEKVFLECVQDMDHENMFWYRQDPGLGLRLIYFSYDVKMKEKGDIPEGYSVSREKKERFSLILESASTNQTSMYLCATGEGQETQYFGPGTRLLVL.

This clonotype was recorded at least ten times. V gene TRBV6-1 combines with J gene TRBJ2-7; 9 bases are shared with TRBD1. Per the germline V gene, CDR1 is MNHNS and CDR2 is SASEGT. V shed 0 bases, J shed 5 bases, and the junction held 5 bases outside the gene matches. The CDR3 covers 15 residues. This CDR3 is CASSEAEGQGNEQYF. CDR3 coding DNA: TGTGCCAGCAGTGAAGCGGAGGGACAGGGTAACGAGCAGTACTTC.

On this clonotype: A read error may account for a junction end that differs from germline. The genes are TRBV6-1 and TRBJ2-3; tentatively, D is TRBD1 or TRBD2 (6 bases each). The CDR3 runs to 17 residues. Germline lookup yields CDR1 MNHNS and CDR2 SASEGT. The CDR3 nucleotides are TGTGCCAGCAGTCCAGGTCTGCGGGGCTCCCGGACAGATATGCAGTATTTT. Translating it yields CASSPGLRGSRTDMQYF.

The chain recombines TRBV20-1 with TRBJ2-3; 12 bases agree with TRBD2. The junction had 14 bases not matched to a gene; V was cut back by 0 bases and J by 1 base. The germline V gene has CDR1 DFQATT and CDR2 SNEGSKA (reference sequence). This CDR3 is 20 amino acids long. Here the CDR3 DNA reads TGCAGTGCTAGAGATGGGGGACTAGCGGGTTTGCTCCTAGGCACAGATACGCAGTATTTT. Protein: CSARDGGLAGLLLGTDTQYF.

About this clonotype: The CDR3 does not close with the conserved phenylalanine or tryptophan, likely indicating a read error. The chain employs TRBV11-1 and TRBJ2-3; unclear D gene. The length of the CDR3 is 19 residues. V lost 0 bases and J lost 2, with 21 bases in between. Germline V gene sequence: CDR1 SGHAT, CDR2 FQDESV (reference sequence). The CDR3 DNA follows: TGTGCCAGCAGCTTAGCGCGAATCAGACACATCAATCACACAGATACGCAGTATCTT. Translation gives CASSLARIRHINHTDTQYL.

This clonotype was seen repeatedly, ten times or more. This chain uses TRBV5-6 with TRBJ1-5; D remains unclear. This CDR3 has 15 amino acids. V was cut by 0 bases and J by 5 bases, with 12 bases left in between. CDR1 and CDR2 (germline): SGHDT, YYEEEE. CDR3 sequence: CASSLGLGFDQPQHF. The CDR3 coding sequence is TGTGCCAGCAGCTTGGGATTGGGTTTCGATCAGCCCCAGCATTTT.

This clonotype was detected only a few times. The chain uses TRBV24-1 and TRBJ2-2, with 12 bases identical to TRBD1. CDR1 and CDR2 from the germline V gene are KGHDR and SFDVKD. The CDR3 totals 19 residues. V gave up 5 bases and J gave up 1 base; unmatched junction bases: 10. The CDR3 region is CATSGIGTGGSLNTGELFF. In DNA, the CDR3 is TGTGCCACCAGTGGAATCGGGACAGGGGGCTCCTTGAACACCGGGGAGCTGTTTTTT.

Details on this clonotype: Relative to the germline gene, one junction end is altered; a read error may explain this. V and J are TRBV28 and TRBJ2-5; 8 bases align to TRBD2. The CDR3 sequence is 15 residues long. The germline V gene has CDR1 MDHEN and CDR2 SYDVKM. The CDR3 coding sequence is TGTGCCAGCAGTTCGGGGGGGGTAGGAGGAGAGACCCGGTACTTC. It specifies CASSSGGVGGETRYF.

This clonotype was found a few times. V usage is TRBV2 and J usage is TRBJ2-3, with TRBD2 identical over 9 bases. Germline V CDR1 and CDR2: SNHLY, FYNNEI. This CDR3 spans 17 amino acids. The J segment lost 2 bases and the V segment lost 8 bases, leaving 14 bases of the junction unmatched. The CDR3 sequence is CASPLAREGGATDTQYF. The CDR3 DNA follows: TGTGCCAGCCCTTTGGCGCGGGAGGGAGGGGCCACAGATACGCAGTATTTT. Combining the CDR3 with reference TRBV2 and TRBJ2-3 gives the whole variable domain EPEVTQTPSHQVTQMGQEVILRCVPISNHLYFYWYRQILGQKVEFLVSFYNNEISEKSEIFDDQFSVERPDGSNFTLKIRSTKLEDSAMYFCASPLAREGGATDTQYFGPGTRLTVL.

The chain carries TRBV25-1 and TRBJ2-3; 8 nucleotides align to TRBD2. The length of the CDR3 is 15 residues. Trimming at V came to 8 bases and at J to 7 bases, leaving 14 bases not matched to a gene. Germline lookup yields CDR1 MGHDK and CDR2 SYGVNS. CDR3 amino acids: CASAPPGLGGYTQYF. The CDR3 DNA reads TGTGCCAGCGCGCCTCCGGGACTAGGTGGTTATACGCAGTATTTT.

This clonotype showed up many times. CDR3 amino acids: CASSLWETGRIEQYF. In nucleotides, the CDR3 is TGTGCCAGCAGTTTATGGGAGACAGGGAGGATCGAGCAGTACTTC. The gene calls are TRBV28 and TRBJ2-7, with D perhaps matching TRBD1 (7 bases). V was shortened by 0 bases and J by 6 bases, with 15 bases between the two germline ends. Germline lookup yields CDR1 MDHEN and CDR2 SYDVKM. CDR3 length: 15 amino acids.

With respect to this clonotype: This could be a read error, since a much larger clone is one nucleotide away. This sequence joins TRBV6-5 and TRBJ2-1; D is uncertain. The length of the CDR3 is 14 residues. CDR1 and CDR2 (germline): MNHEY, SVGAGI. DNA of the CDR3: TGTGCCAGCAGTTACCCGGACGCCTTCAATGACCAGTTCTTC. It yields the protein CASSYPDAFNDQFF.

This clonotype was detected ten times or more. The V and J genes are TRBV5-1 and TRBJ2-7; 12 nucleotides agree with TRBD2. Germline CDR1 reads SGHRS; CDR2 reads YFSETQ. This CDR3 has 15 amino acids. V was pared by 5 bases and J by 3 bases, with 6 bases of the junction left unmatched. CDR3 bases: TGCGCCAGCAGAACTAGCGGGGGGTCGATCTACGAGCAGTACTTC. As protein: CASRTSGGSIYEQYF.

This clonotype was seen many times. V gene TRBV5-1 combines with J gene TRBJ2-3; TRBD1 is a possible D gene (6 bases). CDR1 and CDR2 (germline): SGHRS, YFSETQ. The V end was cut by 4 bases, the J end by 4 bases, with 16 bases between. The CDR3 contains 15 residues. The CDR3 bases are TGCGCCAGCAGCCCGTTGGGGGCCTGGGCAGATACGCAGTATTTT. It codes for CASSPLGAWADTQYF. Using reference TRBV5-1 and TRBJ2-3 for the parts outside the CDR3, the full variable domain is KAGVTQTPRYLIKTRGQQVTLSCSPISGHRSVSWYQQTPGQGLQFLFEYFSETQRNKGNFPGRFSGRQFSNSRSEMNVSTLELGDSALYLCASSPLGAWADTQYFGPGTRLTVL.

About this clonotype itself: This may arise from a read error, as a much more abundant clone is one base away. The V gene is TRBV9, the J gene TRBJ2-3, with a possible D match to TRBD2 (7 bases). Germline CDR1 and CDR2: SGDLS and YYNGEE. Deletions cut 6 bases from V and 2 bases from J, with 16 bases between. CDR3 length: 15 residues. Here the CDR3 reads CASNVMGGPTDTQYF. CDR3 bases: TGTGCCAGCAACGTCATGGGGGGGCCCACAGATACGCAGTATTTT.